The clone carrying this TCR beta chain was picked up many times. Antigen: not known. The diagnostic basis comprised clinical symptoms, serum thyroxine and TRAb, thyroid ultrasound and orbital computed tomography. The sample originates from a study of T cells in Graves' hyperthyroidism and ophthalmopathy. Study details: Sampling of peripheral blood happened at initial diagnosis, prior to any treatment.

Trimming took off 2 bases at V and 6 bases at J, with 7 bases between the two ends. CDR3 size: 13 residues. In germline, CDR1 is LNHDA, CDR2 SQIVND (reference sequence). Findings and limits, study-wide: Clonotypes that were expanded in thyroid above 0.001 mostly appeared in blood too.

The CDR3 regions of TCR beta were amplified from RNA transcripts. The HTBI primer set was used in a first-round RT-PCR of the TCR CDR3. TCRdb analysed the multiplex PCR reads with MiXCR anew, one entry per CDR3 protein. The table shows about half a million distinct CDR3 sequences, with around 21% occurring only once. This clonotype originated in a young man with Graves' hyperthyroidism. The sequencing sample was made of blood. This chain uses TRBV19 with TRBJ2-2; D not resolved. CDR3 DNA sequence: TGTGCCAGTAGTATAAGAGAGCCCGGGGAGCTGTTTTTT. Its translation is CASSIREPGELFF.